These T cell receptor beta chains were read from a single sample in a study of cytomegalovirus exposure and HLA in healthy donors. Some clones are missing from TCRdb's copy, which holds only in-frame ones; the method was immunoSEQ multiplex PCR. The sample carries around 150,000 clones, around four fifths recorded once. Sequenced: PBMCs. The receptors here all came from a woman aged 40 to 55 in good health and CMV-seronegative. Each CDR3 is given with its conserved first and last residue. The order of the fields is D gene, V gene, J gene, CDR3 protein. The D gene is left open where the match is weak.

TRBD1	TRBV10-3	TRBJ1-2	CAITRTTGSPGGYTF
-	TRBV6-5	TRBJ1-1	CASSYGGATEAFF
-	TRBV9	TRBJ2-3	CASSVVEGLTDTQYF
-	TRBV25-1	TRBJ1-2	CASSSKTGGYTF
-	TRBV28	TRBJ2-7	CASIQGGPWGEQYF
-	TRBV7-6	TRBJ2-7	CASSQTSYTGEQYF
TRBD1	TRBV19	TRBJ1-1	CASSTTYGTDYNTEAFF
TRBD1	TRBV27	TRBJ2-1	CASSSSGTGTDEQFF
TRBD2	TRBV28	TRBJ2-1	CASRPGTRGGQFF
-	TRBV5-1	TRBJ1-3	CASSRESSGNTIYF
TRBD2	TRBV7-9	TRBJ2-3	CASSRREGLTDTQYF
-	TRBV4-1	TRBJ1-2	CASSQDPGNWCGYTF
TRBD1	TRBV5-1	TRBJ1-6	CASSSTGTDGRPLHF
TRBD1	TRBV29-1	TRBJ2-2	CSVGQGAGGELFF
TRBD1	TRBV6-4	TRBJ2-7	CASSYRGQGPYEQYF
TRBD1	TRBV4-1	TRBJ1-4	CASSQGDRVNEKLFF
-	TRBV10-2	TRBJ1-1	CASSRQNTEAFF
TRBD2	TRBV5-6	TRBJ2-7	CASSSPGLDVYEQYF
-	TRBV19	TRBJ2-7	CASSIGTPWEQYF
-	TRBV15	TRBJ2-2	CATSRRGNTGELFF
-	TRBV5-1	TRBJ1-4	CASSLERGYGEKLFF
TRBD1	TRBV15	TRBJ1-6	CATERGTASNSPLHF
-	TRBV5-1	TRBJ2-7	CASRAGLPYEQYF
TRBD1	TRBV5-6	TRBJ2-7	CASSPGQGAFYEQYF
TRBD2	TRBV5-6	TRBJ2-3	CASSQLAGATDTQYF
-	TRBV29-1	TRBJ2-7	CSVVPGSSYEQYF
-	TRBV7-6	TRBJ2-3	CASSLILPDTQYF
-	TRBV5-1	TRBJ1-2	CASSSTGDYGYTF
-	TRBV5-5	TRBJ2-2	CASSLNTGELFF
-	TRBV6-5	TRBJ1-1	CASSYQWNTEAFF
-	TRBV6-6	TRBJ1-2	CASTRTETNYGYTF
-	TRBV6-5	TRBJ1-1	CASSKQGSVAFF
-	TRBV18	TRBJ1-5	CASSPKTVMVPQHF
TRBD1	TRBV7-9	TRBJ1-2	CASSLEQGGVYGYTF
-	TRBV7-9	TRBJ1-1	CASSFPRGGPAFF
-	TRBV5-4	TRBJ1-1	CASSLYREGTEAFF
-	TRBV27	TRBJ1-6	CASSLYTGTSPLHF
-	TRBV30	TRBJ1-2	CAWITGTAGYGYTF
TRBD1	TRBV27	TRBJ2-7	CASGGTGGEQYF
TRBD1	TRBV29-1	TRBJ2-2	CSVEDWDRDSTGELFF
-	TRBV18	TRBJ1-1	CASLQEGGGTEAFF
-	TRBV28	TRBJ2-3	CASSWFEDTQYF
-	TRBV6-5	TRBJ1-5	CASSNHRDRQPQHF
-	TRBV6-5	TRBJ1-5	CASRRTHRSNQPQHF
-	TRBV15	TRBJ2-7	CATSTAAGAEQYF
-	TRBV5-4	TRBJ1-1	CASSLEAGAGTEAFF
-	TRBV5-1	TRBJ2-5	CASSLSRETQYF
-	TRBV19	TRBJ2-2	CASSIERNTGELFF
TRBD1	TRBV5-1	TRBJ1-2	CASSTEIGGQGVYGYTF
TRBD2	TRBV19	TRBJ2-1	CASSIRSGFRNEQFF
TRBD1	TRBV4-2	TRBJ2-7	CASSPPDREYEQYF
TRBD1	TRBV7-9	TRBJ1-2	CASSQTGLSGGGYGYTF
-	TRBV11-3	TRBJ2-1	CASSMDSLGEQFF
-	TRBV4-1	TRBJ1-3	CASSQVVQGTGGNTIYF
-	TRBV18	TRBJ2-7	CASSPTGSSYEQYF
-	TRBV4-1	TRBJ1-1	CASSQLGQPEAFF